A selection of T cell receptor beta chains follows, all from one sample in a study of CD8 T cells in Susac syndrome. Each CDR3 protein gets one entry after TCRdb re-called the immunoSEQ multiplex PCR reads with MiXCR. The data show 100,000 to 150,000 distinct CDR3 sequences, 75% to 90% seen once. Input material: CD8+ T cells from PBMCs. Receptors originate from a human donor with multiple sclerosis. Each CDR3 is given with its conserved first and last residue. The D gene is left open where the match is weak. Clone size is stated in some rows and not others, as once, few, many or a class when expanded.

>TRBV12-3/TRBV12-4|-|TRBJ1-1|-
CASSRGKLHEAFF
TGTGCCAGCAGTCGCGGGAAACTTCATGAAGCTTTCTTT
>TRBV5-1|few|TRBJ1-1|-
CASSQGHQGLAGTEAFF
TGCGCCAGCAGCCAAGGACACCAGGGGTTGGCTGGCACTGAAGCTTTCTTT
>TRBV9|-|TRBJ2-1|TRBD2
CASTLAGVDNEQFF
TGTGCCAGCACCTTAGCGGGAGTCGACAATGAGCAGTTCTTC
>TRBV2|-|TRBJ2-1|-
CASRQGYHEQFF
TGTGCCAGCAGGCAGGGCTACCATGAGCAGTTCTTC
>TRBV13|-|TRBJ2-3|TRBD1
CASSPDRDTDTQYF
TGTGCCAGCAGCCCAGACAGGGACACAGATACGCAGTATTTT
>TRBV27|few|TRBJ2-7|-
CASSPAGPYEQYF
TGTGCCAGCAGCCCGGCGGGGCCTTACGAGCAGTACTTC
>TRBV10-3|few|TRBJ2-3|TRBD2
CAISESLTSGWAADTQYF
TGTGCCATCAGTGAGTCTCTTACTAGCGGATGGGCGGCAGATACGCAGTATTTT
>TRBV5-1|-|TRBJ2-3|TRBD1
CASSFTGVTDTQYF
TGCGCCAGCAGCTTCACAGGGGTGACAGATACGCAGTATTTT
>TRBV6-2/TRBV6-3|few|TRBJ2-2|-
CASSYYGGTGELFF
TGTGCCAGCAGTTACTATGGGGGCACCGGGGAGCTGTTTTTT
>TRBV9|-|TRBJ2-3|TRBD1
CASSAQGALTDTQYF
TGTGCCAGCAGCGCACAGGGGGCGCTCACAGATACGCAGTATTTT
>TRBV27|-|TRBJ2-7|TRBD1
CASKETGGFYEQYF
TGTGCCAGCAAGGAGACAGGGGGCTTCTACGAGCAGTACTTC
>TRBV18|-|TRBJ1-2|-
CASSPLREDFYGYTF
TGTGCCAGCTCACCACTCCGGGAAGATTTCTATGGCTACACCTTC
>TRBV3-1|-|TRBJ1-1|-
CASSQLLWTGPEAFF
TGTGCCAGCAGCCAACTCCTCTGGACCGGCCCTGAAGCTTTCTTT
>TRBV4-1|-|TRBJ1-5|TRBD1
CASSLRDRVDQPQHF
TGCGCCAGCAGCCTAAGGGACAGGGTCGATCAGCCCCAGCATTTT
>TRBV19|once|TRBJ1-5|-
CASSTEQGINQPQHF
TGTGCCAGTAGTACTGAACAGGGAATAAATCAGCCCCAGCATTTT
>TRBV13|-|TRBJ1-2|TRBD1
CASSYDRDYGYTF
TGTGCCAGCAGCTATGACAGGGACTATGGCTACACCTTC
>TRBV19|-|TRBJ2-7|TRBD2
CASSYGLANEQYF
TGTGCCAGTAGTTACGGACTAGCGAACGAGCAGTACTTC
>TRBV4-1|-|TRBJ2-3|-
CASSHLDSGITPDTQYF
TGCGCCAGCAGCCATCTTGACTCAGGGATAACCCCAGATACGCAGTATTTT
>TRBV12-3/TRBV12-4|-|TRBJ2-2|-
CASPSATGELFF
TGTGCCAGCCCCAGCGCCACCGGGGAGCTGTTTTTT
>TRBV11-3|-|TRBJ2-1|TRBD2
CASTDSGRISYNEQFF
TGTGCCAGCACCGATAGCGGGAGAATATCCTACAATGAGCAGTTCTTC
>TRBV7-6|-|TRBJ2-1|-
CASSPRMGPSNEQFF
TGTGCCAGCAGCCCCAGAATGGGACCAAGTAATGAGCAGTTCTTC
>TRBV28|-|TRBJ2-6|-
CASSLRPGANVLTF
TGTGCCAGCAGTTTAAGGCCCGGGGCCAACGTCCTGACTTTC
>TRBV24-1|-|TRBJ2-1|TRBD1
CATKGDRGLGEQFF
TGTGCCACTAAGGGGGACAGGGGACTTGGTGAGCAGTTCTTC
>TRBV27|-|TRBJ2-7|-
CASSFGGGASYEQYF
TGTGCCAGCAGTTTTGGGGGCGGGGCCTCCTACGAGCAGTACTTC
>TRBV29-1|-|TRBJ2-2|TRBD2
CSAFGRGGELFF
TGCAGCGCCTTTGGGAGGGGCGGGGAGCTGTTTTTT
>TRBV30|-|TRBJ1-6|-
CAMEVVVPPLHF
TGTGCCATGGAGGTGGTTGTACCACCCCTCCACTTT
>TRBV7-9|few|TRBJ2-1|TRBD1
CASSLNPDRVTDEQFF
TGTGCCAGCAGCTTAAACCCGGACAGGGTTACGGATGAGCAGTTCTTC
>TRBV27|once|TRBJ2-1|-
CASSLIPQDYNEQFF
TGTGCCAGCAGTTTGATCCCCCAGGACTACAATGAGCAGTTCTTC